Shown below are 13 T cell receptor beta chains from a single sample sequenced in a study of blood T cell repertoires in COVID-19. TCRdb's table, derived via immunoSEQ multiplex PCR, lists solely in-frame clones and lacks some. The sample includes about 140,000 clones, 70% to 85% of them seen just once. Sequencing was done on a sample of peripheral blood. Every receptor here comes from a man in his sixties with active or convalescent COVID-19.

There are a few counts of this clone. The CDR3 reads CASSSLAGQITGELFF. The CDR3 nucleotides are TGTGCCAGCAGCTCATTAGCGGGGCAAATCACCGGGGAGCTGTTTTTT. J is TRBJ2-2 and V is TRBV11-3; TRBD2 matches 8 bases. Trimming cost V 4 bases and J 4 bases; bases outside gene matches: 8. The germline gives CDR1 SGHNT, CDR2 YENEEA. This CDR3 spans 16 amino acids.

The rearrangement joins TRBV3-1 (or the pseudogene TRBV3-2) to TRBJ1-1, with 9 bases that match TRBD1. V lost 2 bases and J lost 4; bases outside the gene matches: 14. Germline V gene lookup returns CDR1 LGHDT and CDR2 YNNKEL (reference sequence). The CDR3 runs to 18 residues. Here the CDR3 reads CASSQIQGARFKITEAFF. CDR3 bases: TGTGCCAGCAGCCAAATACAGGGGGCTCGGTTTAAGATCACTGAAGCTTTCTTT.

The chain is built from TRBV11-2 and TRBJ1-4; D ambiguous. V lost 4 bases to trimming and J lost 1 base, with 13 bases between them. The CDR3 runs to 16 residues. The germline V gene encodes CDR1 SGHAT and CDR2 FQNNGV. In nucleotides, the CDR3 is TGTGCCAGCAGCTCCGAGGGAGGGTTAACTAATGAAAAACTGTTTTTT. Its protein is CASSSEGGLTNEKLFF.

This clone was detected a few times. This chain links TRBV7-8 with TRBJ1-5, with 9 positions matching TRBD1. The CDR3 totals 15 residues. CDR1 is SGHVS and CDR2 is FQNEAQ in the germline V gene. With V trimmed by 4 bases and J by 2 bases, 3 bases remained unmatched. The CDR3 sequence is CASSSWTGGNQPQHF. Written as DNA, the CDR3 is TGTGCCAGCAGCTCCTGGACAGGGGGCAATCAGCCCCAGCATTTT.

This clone was picked up a small number of times. This chain joins TRBV5-4 and TRBJ2-1, with TRBD2 as a possible D gene (6 bases). This CDR3 is built from 13 residues. The germline gives CDR1 SGHNT, CDR2 YYREEE (reference sequence). With 7 bases removed from V and 3 bases from J, the gap between germline ends came to 11 bases. The CDR3 DNA is TGTGCCAGCGGGGAGGACGGCTACAATGAGCAGTTCTTC. Translation gives CASGEDGYNEQFF.

The chain uses TRBV24-1 and TRBJ1-4; D is possibly TRBD1 (5 bases). CDR3 size: 12 residues. Germline V CDR1 and CDR2: KGHDR, SFDVKD. Deletions cut 10 bases from V and 3 bases from J, with 8 bases between. Written as DNA, the CDR3 is TGTGCCACAGCGACAGCTAATGAAAAACTGTTTTTT. It translates to CATATANEKLFF.

The J gene is TRBJ1-5, the V gene TRBV19, with TRBD1 matching 9 bases. V dropped 7 bases and J dropped 6; count of bases not matched to a gene: 7. Germline CDR1 LNHDA, CDR2 SQIVND (reference sequence). This CDR3 comprises 14 residues. Here the CDR3 DNA reads TGTGCCAGTACTCCGACAGGGGGGGTTCAGCCCCAGCATTTT. Translated: CASTPTGGVQPQHF.

This chain connects TRBV7-2 to TRBJ2-7; TRBD1 agrees at 9 bases. This CDR3 has 16 residues. Germline CDR1 SGHTA, CDR2 FQGNSA. J was trimmed by 3 bases and V by 7 bases; bases with no gene match: 13. The CDR3 sequence is CASTLPSGTGSYEQYF. CDR3 in DNA: TGTGCCAGCACCCTACCCTCCGGGACAGGGAGCTACGAGCAGTACTTC.

The chain is built from TRBV2 and TRBJ1-5; maybe TRBD1 (5 bases). Germline V gives CDR1 SNHLY, CDR2 FYNNEI. V was pared by 6 bases and J by 0 bases, with 9 bases between. The CDR3 extends over 14 amino acids. CDR3 sequence: CASRTEYSNQPQHF. CDR3 nucleotide sequence: TGTGCCAGCAGGACAGAATATAGCAATCAGCCCCAGCATTTT.

V and J are TRBV11-2 and TRBJ1-2, with D perhaps TRBD1 (6 bases). There are 16 residues in the CDR3. The V gene lost 1 base and the J gene lost 4 bases, with 16 bases spanning the gap. Germline CDR1 SGHAT, CDR2 FQNNGV. The CDR3 loop reads CASSLVGGPKSYGYTF. As DNA, the CDR3 is TGTGCCAGCAGCTTAGTAGGGGGACCGAAAAGCTATGGCTACACCTTC.

Only one count was recorded for this clone. This sequence joins TRBV30 and TRBJ1-6; 10 bases line up with TRBD1. V was pared by 8 bases and J by 0 bases, with 4 bases of the junction left unmatched. CDR1 is GTSNPN, CDR2 SVGIG, per germline (reference sequence). The CDR3 totals 15 residues. CDR3 coding DNA: TGTGCCCGCCGGGACAGGGGCTCCTATAATTCACCCCTCCACTTT. As protein: CARRDRGSYNSPLHF.

This clone has more than one count but fewer than ten. V usage is TRBV19 and J usage is TRBJ2-3, with TRBD2 identical over 13 bases. The trim removed 9 bases at V and 0 bases at J, leaving 6 bases unmatched. CDR1 and CDR2 from the germline V gene are LNHDA and SQIVND (reference sequence). This CDR3 region has 16 residues. DNA of the CDR3: TGTGCCAGCGGACTAGCGGGGGCTACTAGCACAGATACGCAGTATTTT. Its translation: CASGLAGATSTDTQYF.

This sequence joins TRBV19 and TRBJ1-1; 10 nucleotides match TRBD1. Germline lookup yields CDR1 LNHDA and CDR2 SQIVND (reference sequence). V trimming: 6 bases; J trimming: 5 bases; junction bases outside the gene matches: 12. The length of the CDR3 is 16 residues. The CDR3: CASSVDRGLIKTEAFF. The CDR3, as DNA: TGTGCCAGTAGCGTCGACAGGGGGCTTATTAAGACTGAAGCTTTCTTT.